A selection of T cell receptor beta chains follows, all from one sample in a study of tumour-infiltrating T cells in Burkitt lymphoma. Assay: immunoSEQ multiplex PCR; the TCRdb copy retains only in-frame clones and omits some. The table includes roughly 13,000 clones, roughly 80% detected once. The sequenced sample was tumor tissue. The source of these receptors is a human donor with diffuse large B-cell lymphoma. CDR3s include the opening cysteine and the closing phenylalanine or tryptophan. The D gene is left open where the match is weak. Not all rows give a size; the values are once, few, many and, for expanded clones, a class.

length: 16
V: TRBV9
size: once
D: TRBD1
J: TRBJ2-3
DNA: TGTGCCAGCAGCCCCTCCGGGACAGGGCCAGCAGATACGCAGTATTTT
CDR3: CASSPSGTGPADTQYF

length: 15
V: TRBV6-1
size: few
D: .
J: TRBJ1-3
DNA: TGTGCCAGCAGTGAATATGCAGCCTCTGGAAACACCATATATTTT
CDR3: CASSEYAASGNTIYF

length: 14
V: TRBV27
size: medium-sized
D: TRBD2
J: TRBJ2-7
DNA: TGTGCCAGCAGCGGGACTAGCGGTACCTACGAGCAGTACTTC
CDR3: CASSGTSGTYEQYF

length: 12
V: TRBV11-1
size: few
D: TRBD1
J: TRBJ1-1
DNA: TGTGCCAGCAGCCACACGACAGGGGAAGCTTTCTTT
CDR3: CASSHTTGEAFF

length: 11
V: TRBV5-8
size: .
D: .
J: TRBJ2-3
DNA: TGTGCCAGCAGCCTCACAGATACGCAGTATTTT
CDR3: CASSLTDTQYF

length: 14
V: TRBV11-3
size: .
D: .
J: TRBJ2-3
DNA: TGTGCCAGCAGGGGAGAAACGGGCGCAGATACGCAGTATTTT
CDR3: CASRGETGADTQYF

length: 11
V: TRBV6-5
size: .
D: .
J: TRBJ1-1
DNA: TGTGCCAGCACCAAGGGGGGGACGGCTTTCTTT
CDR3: CASTKGGTAFF

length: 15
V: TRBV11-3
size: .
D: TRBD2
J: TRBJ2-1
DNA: TGTGCCAGCAGCTTAACGACTAGCCAGTACAATGAGCAGTTCTTC
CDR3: CASSLTTSQYNEQFF

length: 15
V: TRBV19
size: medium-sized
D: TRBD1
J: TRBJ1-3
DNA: TGTGCCTCAACGTACAGGGGGGACGGTGGAAACACCATATATTTT
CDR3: CASTYRGDGGNTIYF

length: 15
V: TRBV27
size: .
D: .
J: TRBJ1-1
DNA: TGTGCCAACAGTTTATCGTCGTATCAGACGGCTGAAGCTTTCTTT
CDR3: CANSLSSYQTAEAFF

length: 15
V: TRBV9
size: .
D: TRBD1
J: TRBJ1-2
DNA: TGTGCCAGCAGCGAGAACAACAGGGGGAACTATGGCTACACCTTC
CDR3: CASSENNRGNYGYTF

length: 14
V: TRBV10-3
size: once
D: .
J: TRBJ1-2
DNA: TGTGCCATCAGTGAAGGAGGAGGGGCATATGGCTACACCTTC
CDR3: CAISEGGGAYGYTF

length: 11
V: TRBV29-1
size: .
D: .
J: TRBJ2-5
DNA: TGCAGCGTATGGTACGGGGAGACCCAGTACTTC
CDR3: CSVWYGETQYF

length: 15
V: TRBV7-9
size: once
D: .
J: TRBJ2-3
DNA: TGTGCCAGCAGCTTAGCGACAGCTAGCACAGATACGCAGTATTTT
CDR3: CASSLATASTDTQYF

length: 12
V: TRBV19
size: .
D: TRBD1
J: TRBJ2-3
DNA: TGTGCCAGTAGTACGGACAGGGCGCCGCAGTATTTT
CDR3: CASSTDRAPQYF

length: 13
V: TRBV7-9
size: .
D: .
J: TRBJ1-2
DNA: TGTGCCAGCACCCCCCAGGATAACTATGGCTACACCTTC
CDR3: CASTPQDNYGYTF